A selection of T cell receptor beta chains follows, all from one sample in a study of blood T cell repertoires in COVID-19. Some clones are missing from TCRdb's copy, which holds only in-frame ones; the method was immunoSEQ multiplex PCR. The repertoire holds hundreds of thousands of clones, with 86% as singletons. The specimen was PBMCs or T cells enriched from blood (not recorded which). These receptors originate from a woman in her twenties or thirties who had been exposed to COVID-19. CDR3s include the opening cysteine and the closing phenylalanine or tryptophan. The D gene is left open where the match is weak. Some rows mark clone size as missing; the rest say once, few, many or name a class of expanded clone.

-	TRBJ2-3	TRBV3-1/TRBV3-2	-	TGTGCCAGCAGCCACACCAGGGTGTCAGATACGCAGTATTTT	CASSHTRVSDTQYF
-	TRBJ2-7	TRBV5-1	TRBD1	TGCGCCAGCAGCCCAGTAATCGGGACAGCCACCGAGCAGTACTTC	CASSPVIGTATEQYF
once	TRBJ1-1	TRBV29-1	-	TGCAGCGTCCCCGTCAACACTGAAGCTTTCTTT	CSVPVNTEAFF
-	TRBJ1-2	TRBV18	TRBD1	TGTGCCAGCTCACCAACCCCCGGGACAGGGGATGGCTACACCTTC	CASSPTPGTGDGYTF
-	TRBJ2-1	TRBV27	-	TGTGCCAGCGGTAGAACCGGGACAGAGCAGTTCTTC	CASGRTGTEQFF
-	TRBJ1-2	TRBV3-1/TRBV3-2	TRBD1	TGTGCCAGCAGCCAAGTACTGGGACAGAAAAAGGAAGACTATGGCTACACCTTC	CASSQVLGQKKEDYGYTF
-	TRBJ1-1	TRBV30	TRBD1	TGTGCCTGGAGTGTTCCGGGACAGACATACACTGAAGCTTTCTTT	CAWSVPGQTYTEAFF
-	TRBJ1-1	TRBV2	-	TGTGCCAGCAGGGGAATAGGTGGTGGGGCCACTGAAGCTTTCTTT	CASRGIGGGATEAFF
-	TRBJ2-7	TRBV18	-	TGTGCCAGCTCACCACCTACCAGGGGCCGGGAGCAGTACTTC	CASSPPTRGREQYF
few	TRBJ1-5	TRBV29-1	TRBD1	TGCAGCGCCGGGACAGAACTATATCAGCCCCAGCATTTT	CSAGTELYQPQHF
-	TRBJ1-6	TRBV3-1/TRBV3-2	-	TGTGCCAGCAGCCTCCCGACTCCTAATTCACCCCTCCACTTT	CASSLPTPNSPLHF
once	TRBJ2-2	TRBV11-3	TRBD1	TGTGCCAGCAGCCCTACTATAACAGGGGCGAACACCGGGGAGCTGTTTTTT	CASSPTITGANTGELFF
-	TRBJ1-2	TRBV30	-	TGTGCCTGGAGAGGCGGGTATGGCTACACCTTC	CAWRGGYGYTF
-	TRBJ1-1	TRBV7-3	-	TGTGCCAGCAGCTCCGGTCCGGGACACCCAAACACTGAAGCTTTCTTT	CASSSGPGHPNTEAFF
-	TRBJ1-1	TRBV5-1	-	TGCGCCAGCAGCTTGGCAAGTACTGCGGGGGTCACTGAAGCTTTCTTT	CASSLASTAGVTEAFF
-	TRBJ1-4	TRBV2	-	TGTGCCAGCAGTTTAACAGGGAGTTGGACTAATGAAAAACTGTTTTTT	CASSLTGSWTNEKLFF
-	TRBJ1-2	TRBV6-5	-	TGTGCCAGCAGGGAGCAGGGTTGGTATGGCTACACCTTC	CASREQGWYGYTF
-	TRBJ2-1	TRBV7-9	TRBD2	TGTGCCAGCAGCTTCCCGGGGGGTGAGCAGTTCTTC	CASSFPGGEQFF
-	TRBJ1-4	TRBV5-5	-	TGTGCCAGCAGCTTGAACGCAGGGTACGAAAAACTGTTTTTT	CASSLNAGYEKLFF
-	TRBJ1-1	TRBV4-1	-	TGCGCCAGCAGCCATGGAGGGCGGGACACTGAAGCTTTCTTT	CASSHGGRDTEAFF
-	TRBJ2-5	TRBV24-1	-	TGTGCCACCAGTGGCACGGCCGGCGGGGTCGTGACCCAGTACTTC	CATSGTAGGVVTQYF
-	TRBJ2-4	TRBV7-9	TRBD1	TGTGCCAGCAGCTTACGGACAGGGGAAGCCAAAAACATTCAGTACTTC	CASSLRTGEAKNIQYF
-	TRBJ2-2	TRBV18	TRBD2	TGTGCCAGCTCACCACCGGGGACTAGCGCGCGCACCGGGGAGCTGTTTTTT	CASSPPGTSARTGELFF
-	TRBJ2-3	TRBV24-1	-	TGTGCCACCAGTGACCGGGACTCGGCTCGGGATACGCAGTATTTT	CATSDRDSARDTQYF
-	TRBJ1-2	TRBV5-6	-	TGTGCCAGCAGCTCGGACTTCTATGGCTACACCTTC	CASSSDFYGYTF
few	TRBJ1-1	TRBV2	TRBD1	TGTGCCAGCAATCCTTTGGGGACAGCTTCTGAAGCTTTCTTT	CASNPLGTASEAFF
-	TRBJ1-5	TRBV10-3	-	TGTGCCATCAGTGGGCTGAATCAGCCCCAGCATTTT	CAISGLNQPQHF
-	TRBJ1-1	TRBV30	-	TGTGCCTGGAGTATTGGAGGGGACACTGAAGCTTTCTTT	CAWSIGGDTEAFF
few	TRBJ1-5	TRBV6-5	TRBD1	TGTGCCAGCAGTTTCGACCGGGGACAGGGAGATCAGCCCCAGCATTTT	CASSFDRGQGDQPQHF
-	TRBJ2-3	TRBV19	TRBD2	TGTGCCAGTAGTATTAACGGAGTAGCGGGTCTCACAGATACGCAGTATTTT	CASSINGVAGLTDTQYF
-	TRBJ1-5	TRBV7-6	TRBD1	TGTGCCAGCAGCTTGGGGACAGGCCGCAATCAGCCCCAGCATTTT	CASSLGTGRNQPQHF
-	TRBJ2-7	TRBV5-1	TRBD2	TGCGCCAGCAGCCCATCAAGGTGGGGGGGAGAGCAGTACTTC	CASSPSRWGGEQYF
-	TRBJ2-7	TRBV27	-	TGTGCCAGCAGTTTATCAGGGGCGATCTCCTACGAGCAGTACTTC	CASSLSGAISYEQYF
-	TRBJ2-7	TRBV9	TRBD1	TGTGCCAGCAGCCCGCACAGGGGGCAGATTGGCGAGCAGTACTTC	CASSPHRGQIGEQYF
-	TRBJ1-5	TRBV2	TRBD1	TGTGCCAGCAGTGAGACAGGGGGGTATGGAGCCCAGCATTTT	CASSETGGYGAQHF
-	TRBJ1-5	TRBV9	TRBD1	TGTGCCAGCAGCGTAGTCAGGGGGCGGGATCAGCCCCAGCATTTT	CASSVVRGRDQPQHF
-	TRBJ1-1	TRBV10-3	TRBD1	TGTGCCATCAGTGATTGGGACAGGGTGAACACTGAAGCTTTCTTT	CAISDWDRVNTEAFF